This T cell receptor (beta chain) was found in a study of monozygotic twins with cystic fibrosis (dated by TCRdb to the early 2020s). Looking at the study overall: Barcoded libraries were prepared with around 15 PCR cycles from three micrograms of fragmented DNA. Data for three of the twin pairs had previously been reported in another context. Twins were ranked among 1,000 or so cohort participants for weight-for-height and FEVPerc (FEV1 disease centile) at the day of blood sampling. Ten female and six male twin pairs, aged 2.0 to 36.4 years (median approximately 9.5 years) and mostly children and adolescents, were included in the cohort. The study compared TCR beta repertoires within and between 16 monozygotic twin pairs with cystic fibrosis to assess genetic influence on V and J gene usage.

This clone came up a few times. Its target antigen remains unknown. No much larger clonotype is one base removed from it; base qualities were not supplied. Via the germline V gene, CDR1 is LGHNA and CDR2 YNFKEQ. V is trimmed back by 2 bases and J by 4 bases, and the junction contains 4 bases that no gene match accounts for. The CDR3 runs 16 residues from the cysteine to the phenylalanine. The retained sequence is limited to the CDR3, 48 bases, with the frame set at the first base. The twin pairs came from the European Cystic Fibrosis Twin and Sibling Study Cohort, a cohort that recruited patients from over a hundred CF clinics across 14 European countries. Zygosity and CFTR genotype were verified in-house, with zygosity tested by multiplex PCR of nine short tandem repeat loci. Peripheral blood was taken from each twin, and clinical parameters were recorded on the day of blood sampling. Phenol/chloroform extraction was used to isolate genomic DNA from peripheral blood cells, and the DNA was then kept in TE buffer at 4 degrees C.

The paper's findings and limits, for the study overall: Nucleotide-identical clonotype sharing was significantly higher within monozygotic CF twin pairs than between unrelated CF individuals (P = 0.000026, Mann-Whitney). Simpson clonality was found to be generally low (median approximately 0.009), suggesting a naive-dominated repertoire, although higher clonality was observed in the most severely affected patients. The cohort was small, and the number of shared CDR3s showed no association with age, concordance or disease severity. The greatest similarity to the co-twin was observed for V gene usage in 13 of 16 pairs and for J usage in 8 of 16 pairs, which suggested genetic constraints.

Following the manufacturer's instructions, TCR beta CDR3 regions were amplified by multiplex PCR with the immunoSEQ immune profiling system. Sequencing was performed on an Illumina NextSeq system. Concerning the study's data processing: Sequence data were processed on the immunoSEQ Analyzer platform, and clonality was computed as the square root of Simpson's index of productive rearrangements. V and J usage similarity was measured by Jensen-Shannon distance, and CDR3 generation probabilities were computed with OLGA. Shared CDR3 sequences were searched in the immuneACCESS database (August 2020) and in VDJdb (December 2020). The table comes from immuneACCESS by way of TCRdb, which keeps in-frame sequences with V and J called. Part of the clones is missing from these tables; in studies checked, under half for an unresolved V gene and the rest for unknown reasons. V and J calls and clone size come straight from that table; D and trimming were deduced from the DNA. The sample includes 10,000 to 15,000 clones, with about 82% observed a single time. Jointly, the top ten make up 0.54% of the sample.

This clonotype was sampled from a man between 18 and 29 years old with cystic fibrosis. The sample taken for sequencing was blood. Recombination connected TRBV4-2 to TRBJ2-3; 12 nucleotides in the junction match TRBD2. The CDR3 reads as follows: CASSQRTSGTPDTQYF. The bases are TGTGCCAGCAGCCAACGGACTAGCGGGACCCCAGATACGCAGTATTTT.